A single sample gave rise to the 17 T cell receptor beta chains below, sequenced in a study of control samples from healthy donors and cancer patients. Profiling relied on immunoSEQ multiplex PCR, and the TCRdb table lists in-frame clones only, not all of them. The top ten clones hold around 15% of a sample with fewer than 70,000 clones, around 87% of them seen once. Sequencing was performed on PBMCs. The receptors were sampled from a man in his sixties with head and neck cancer.

This clone was counted once. The chain has TRBV7-2 and TRBJ1-1, with 7 bases that match TRBD1. The CDR3 is 14 amino acids. V lost 5 bases, J lost 11 bases, and 14 bases stayed unmatched. From germline, CDR1 is SGHTA and CDR2 FQGNSA. The CDR3 coding sequence is TGTGCCAGCAGCACCCCCTGGAGACAGGGCGGTGCTTTCTTT. Protein product: CASSTPWRQGGAFF.

The chain combines TRBV7-3 with TRBJ2-2, with D tentatively TRBD2 (5 bases). Trimming removed 6 bases from V and 3 bases from J, with 14 bases in between. The germline V gene has CDR1 SGHTA and CDR2 FQGTGA. The CDR3 runs 15 residues. The CDR3 here is CASSSRGPDTGELFF. The CDR3 DNA reads TGTGCCAGCAGTAGCCGGGGTCCGGACACCGGGGAGCTGTTTTTT.

This chain links TRBV6-5 with TRBJ2-1; D remains ambiguous. In germline, CDR1 is MNHEY, CDR2 SVGAGI. The CDR3 runs to 15 residues. Trimming left V 5 bases short and J 0 bases short, with 11 bases between. CDR3 amino acids: CASSLGLSSYNEQFF. The CDR3 DNA reads as TGTGCCAGCAGTCTGGGTCTTAGCTCCTACAATGAGCAGTTCTTC.

The CDR3 loop is CAWSRGGTNNEQFF. CDR3 DNA sequence: TGTGCCTGGAGTCGTGGTGGCACAAACAATGAGCAGTTCTTC. The chain links TRBV30 to TRBJ2-1; D uncertain. Germline V CDR1 and CDR2: GTSNPN, SVGIG (reference sequence). The CDR3 covers 14 residues. Between the trimmed V and J ends, which lost 2 bases and 5 bases, there was a span of 13 bases.

The chain combines TRBV19 with TRBJ1-6; D gene ambiguous. The length of the CDR3 is 13 residues. The V gene lost 3 bases and the J gene lost 14 bases, with 14 bases spanning the gap. Germline V gene sequence: CDR1 LNHDA, CDR2 SQIVND (reference sequence). The CDR3 reads CASSIPGAFTLHF. DNA of the CDR3: TGTGCCAGTAGTATTCCGGGCGCCTTCACCCTCCACTTT.

The CDR3 sequence is CAWDRVRSYNEQFF. Written as DNA, the CDR3 is TGTGCCTGGGACAGGGTCCGCTCCTACAATGAGCAGTTCTTC. V and J are TRBV30 and TRBJ2-1; 7 bases line up with TRBD1. Germline V lookup: CDR1 GTSNPN, CDR2 SVGIG (reference sequence). This CDR3 is built from 14 residues. V lost 5 bases to trimming and J lost 0 bases; unmatched junction nucleotides: 4. The complete variable domain, with remaining parts taken from reference TRBV30 and TRBJ2-1, reads SQTIHQWPATLVQPVGSPLSLECTVEGTSNPNLYWYRQAAGRGLQLLFYSVGIGQISSEVPQNLSASRPQDRQFILSSKKLLLSDSGFYLCAWDRVRSYNEQFFGPGTRLTVL.

The chain joins TRBV18 to TRBJ2-2; 7 bases map to TRBD1. V lost 5 bases, J lost 6 bases, and 6 bases stayed unmatched. The CDR3 has 14 residues. Per germline, CDR1 KGHSH and CDR2 LQKENI. The CDR3 bases are TGTGCCAGCTCAATAAGACAGGGAGCCGGGGAGCTGTTTTTT. It codes for CASSIRQGAGELFF.

This clone was detected once. The J gene is TRBJ1-5, the V gene TRBV29-1; weak D call: TRBD1 (6 bases). The ends were cut back, 2 bases at V and 4 bases at J, with 9 bases in the middle. This CDR3 is 13 amino acids long. Germline CDR1 reads SQVTM; CDR2 reads ANQGSEA. As DNA, the CDR3 is TGCAGCGTTGAAACAGGGCCAAATCAGCCCCAGCATTTT. Translation gives CSVETGPNQPQHF. Full variable domain (remainder filled in from reference TRBV29-1 and TRBJ1-5): SAVISQKPSRDICQRGTSLTIQCQVDSQVTMMFWYRQQPGQSLTLIATANQGSEATYESGFVIDKFPISRPNLTFSTLTVSNMSPEDSSIYLCSVETGPNQPQHFGDGTRLSIL.

This chain joins TRBV19 and TRBJ1-6; tentative D call: TRBD1 (6 bases). The germline V gene encodes CDR1 LNHDA and CDR2 SQIVND (reference sequence). CDR3 length: 14 amino acids. V was clipped by 7 bases and J by 9 bases, with 16 bases between them. CDR3 DNA sequence: TGTGCCAGTAAGGGGGACGGGATTAGTTCACCCCTCCACTTT. Residues: CASKGDGISSPLHF.

The chain recombines TRBV9 with TRBJ2-1; 12 bases map to TRBD1. CDR3 length equals 16 residues. The germline V gene has CDR1 SGDLS and CDR2 YYNGEE. Trimming removed 3 bases from V and 7 bases from J; junction bases left unmatched: 8. The DNA of the CDR3 is TGTGCCAGCAGCGGATGGGGACAGGGGGCGTCGAATGAGCAGTTCTTC. It specifies CASSGWGQGASNEQFF.

V is TRBV2 and J is TRBJ1-2; D is unclear. Germline-derived CDR1 and CDR2 are SNHLY and FYNNEI. V lost 2 bases, J lost 8 bases, and 12 bases lay in between. There are 13 residues in the CDR3. The CDR3 coding sequence is TGTGCCAGCAGTGAACAAAGTCTTAGGGGCTACACCTTC. Its translation: CASSEQSLRGYTF.

The V and J genes are TRBV28 and TRBJ2-2; 7 bases agree with TRBD1. The CDR3 spans 14 residues. Germline V gene data show CDR1 as MDHEN and CDR2 as SYDVKM. V trimming: 6 bases; J trimming: 1 base; junction bases outside the gene matches: 2. The CDR3 sequence: CASRGQVNTGELFF. The CDR3 DNA sequence: TGTGCCAGCAGAGGACAGGTGAACACCGGGGAGCTGTTTTTT.

The chain is built from TRBV7-2 and TRBJ2-5; 9 bases match TRBD1. Germline V gene data show CDR1 as SGHTA and CDR2 as FQGNSA. V shed 5 bases and J 5 bases; nucleotides not matched to a gene: 9. This CDR3 contains 15 residues. The CDR3 DNA sequence: TGTGCCAGCAGCCCGCTGGGGACAGGGCGTGAGACCCAGTACTTC. The encoded protein is CASSPLGTGRETQYF.

The V and J genes are TRBV10-3 and TRBJ1-3, with D hard to call. The CDR3 sequence is 14 residues long. The germline V gene has CDR1 ENHRY and CDR2 SYGVKD. The germline V and J ends were trimmed by 4 bases and 4 bases, with 11 bases remaining between them. The CDR3 nucleotides are TGTGCCATCAGTGGTCAGAGTGCGGGAAACACCATATATTTT. Translated, it gives CAISGQSAGNTIYF.

This sequence joins TRBV18 and TRBJ2-1, with 8 positions matching TRBD2. V gave up 0 bases and J gave up 0 bases; unmatched junction bases: 1. There are 16 residues in the CDR3. Germline V CDR1 and CDR2: KGHSH, LQKENI. The CDR3 sequence: CASSPPAGGSYNEQFF. The CDR3 bases are TGTGCCAGCTCACCACCCGCGGGGGGCTCCTACAATGAGCAGTTCTTC.

V and J are TRBV6-1 and TRBJ1-2; unclear D gene. V lost 1 base, J lost 2 bases, and 5 bases lay in between. The CDR3 loop spans 13 amino acids. Germline V gene lookup returns CDR1 MNHNS and CDR2 SASEGT. The CDR3, as DNA: TGTGCCAGCAGTGAAGGGACCAACTATGGCTACACCTTC. Its protein is CASSEGTNYGYTF.

This sequence joins TRBV5-1 and TRBJ1-6; 9 bases align to TRBD1. The length of the CDR3 is 15 residues. With 4 bases clipped from V and 7 bases from J, the junction kept 6 bases outside the gene matches. Germline V gives CDR1 SGHRS, CDR2 YFSETQ. CDR3 nucleotides: TGCGCCAGCAGCCCGGGGGGGACAGGGAATTCACCCCTCCACTTT. Encoded protein: CASSPGGTGNSPLHF.